This T cell receptor (beta chain) came from a study of siplizumab effects on memory and regulatory T cells. Whole-study results and caveats: The average Treg-derived proportion among mappable alloreactive CD4+ clones was 68.8% with siplizumab versus about 28% in controls. Alloreactive clones mapping to unstimulated subsets formed only a minor fraction.

Only in-frame clones appear in the TCRdb table, and some are missing; sequencing was by immunoSEQ multiplex PCR. The data contain 75,000 to 100,000 clones, 94% of them singletons. Between the trimmed V and J ends, which lost 4 bases and 4 bases, there was a span of 16 bases. The CDR3 spans 15 residues. Germline V gene lookup returns CDR1 MGHRA and CDR2 YSYEKL. Comments on this clone: What it recognizes is unknown.

This sequence originates from a human donor in good health. The sequenced sample consisted of non-Treg CD4+ T cells sorted from blood. The chain links TRBV4-1 to TRBJ1-1; D not certain. CDR3 sequence reads: CASSLRTSEGTEAFF. The CDR3 bases are TGCGCCAGCAGCCTGAGGACTTCGGAGGGCACTGAAGCTTTCTTT.